This T cell receptor (beta chain) derives from a study of blood T cells in healthy people across ages. Study findings and constraints: The authors considered diversity estimates from one million T cells to be underestimates. Both higher diversity and more naive CD4+ cells marked long-lived donors when set against aged donors. Higher naive T cell percentage went strongly together with higher TCR beta diversity.

Sample-barcoded 5' priming and a J-beta primer mix drove a second PCR of roughly 6 to 12 cycles. TCRdb itself ran the 5' RACE reads through MiXCR, one entry per CDR3 protein. Altogether over 1.5 million distinct CDR3 sequences are present, roughly 49% being singletons, with the ten largest covering approximately 2.1%. There are a few counts of this clonotype. The antigen is undetermined. Germline V gene data show CDR1 as MNHEY and CDR2 as SMNVEV (reference sequence). The CDR3 spans 14 residues. The receptor comes from a woman aged 40 to 50 in good health. Sequenced material: blood. The chain is built from TRBV27 and TRBJ2-5; possibly TRBD2 for D (6 bases). The J call is in doubt because the DNA end fits TRBJ2-7 better. The CDR3 is CASSLSTSYGEQYF. CDR3 bases: TGTGCCAGCAGTTTATCTACTAGCTATGGCGAGCAGTACTTC.